This TCR beta chain was observed in a study of early T cells in non-severe SARS-CoV-2 infection. MiXCR, applied by TCRdb to the 5' RACE reads, yields one record per CDR3 protein. Among about 60,000 distinct CDR3 sequences, roughly 10% were seen once, and the ten largest hold just under 3%. The V gene's germline CDR1 is DFQATT and CDR2 SNEGSKA (reference sequence). The CDR3 runs to 14 residues. The V end was cut by 0 bases, the J end by 1 base, with 8 bases between. On this clonotype itself: What it binds is not known.

Study-wide points: The matching step, a VDJdb search, favored anti-spike CD8 responses and missed private and CD4 specificities.

The chain joins TRBV20-1 to TRBJ2-3, with D hard to call. The input for sequencing was whole blood, taken at baseline. This TCR came from an adult who was a healthcare worker with PCR-confirmed SARS-CoV-2 infection or an uninfected control (not recorded which). This chain's CDR3 is CSAREVYGTDTQYF. The DNA of the CDR3 is TGCAGTGCTAGAGAGGTGTACGGCACAGATACGCAGTATTTT.